A selection of T cell receptor beta chains follows, all from one sample in a study of blood T cell repertoires in COVID-19. Assay used: immunoSEQ multiplex PCR; TCRdb lists only in-frame clones, some missing. The table lists roughly 240,000 clones, approximately 85% of them singletons. Input material: peripheral blood. The receptors stem from a man in his fifties with COVID-19, enrolled during active disease. CDR3s include the opening cysteine and the closing phenylalanine or tryptophan. Each record gives: J gene, D gene, V gene, CDR3 protein. A D gene is named only where the DNA matches it firmly.

J gene: TRBJ2-3
D gene: TRBD1
V gene: TRBV7-9
CDR3 protein: CASSRRQGARVGTDTQYF

J gene: TRBJ2-3
D gene: NA
V gene: TRBV18
CDR3 protein: CASSPGGISTDTQYF

J gene: TRBJ1-1
D gene: NA
V gene: TRBV3-1/TRBV3-2
CDR3 protein: CASSQDISDTEAFF

J gene: TRBJ2-3
D gene: TRBD1
V gene: TRBV6-5
CDR3 protein: CASKRSTGTDTQYF

J gene: TRBJ2-3
D gene: TRBD2
V gene: TRBV9
CDR3 protein: CASSPAPTSGGTDTQYF

J gene: TRBJ2-1
D gene: NA
V gene: TRBV7-9
CDR3 protein: CASSSLTRSSYNEQFF

J gene: TRBJ2-3
D gene: NA
V gene: TRBV5-4
CDR3 protein: CASSLSGSTDTQYF

J gene: TRBJ2-2
D gene: TRBD2
V gene: TRBV27
CDR3 protein: CASSNGLDPGELFF

J gene: TRBJ2-1
D gene: TRBD1
V gene: TRBV25-1
CDR3 protein: CASRVSSGQGKRLGEQFF

J gene: TRBJ2-3
D gene: TRBD2
V gene: TRBV5-3
CDR3 protein: CARSKWTALAGRADTQYF

J gene: TRBJ1-2
D gene: TRBD1
V gene: TRBV11-2
CDR3 protein: CASSLGQTYGYTF

J gene: TRBJ1-1
D gene: TRBD1
V gene: TRBV28
CDR3 protein: CASSSLQGLNTEAFF

J gene: TRBJ1-1
D gene: NA
V gene: TRBV7-3
CDR3 protein: CASSLGGMGNTEAFF

J gene: TRBJ1-5
D gene: NA
V gene: TRBV18
CDR3 protein: CASSPVRVGQPQHF

J gene: TRBJ1-2
D gene: NA
V gene: TRBV5-1
CDR3 protein: CASSPGQSYGYTF

J gene: TRBJ2-7
D gene: NA
V gene: TRBV6-5
CDR3 protein: CASSTLLAYEQYF

J gene: TRBJ2-7
D gene: TRBD2
V gene: TRBV5-5
CDR3 protein: CASSLLPSGSSYEQYF

J gene: TRBJ2-5
D gene: NA
V gene: TRBV27
CDR3 protein: CATSRQRKETQYF

J gene: TRBJ2-7
D gene: TRBD2
V gene: TRBV9
CDR3 protein: CASSVGPSGGNYEQYF

J gene: TRBJ1-3
D gene: NA
V gene: TRBV5-1
CDR3 protein: CASSLGGGIPLSGNTIYF

J gene: TRBJ2-1
D gene: TRBD1
V gene: TRBV6-5
CDR3 protein: CASGARGISYNEQFF

J gene: TRBJ1-2
D gene: TRBD1
V gene: TRBV5-5
CDR3 protein: CASSRTTGEVYGYTF

J gene: TRBJ2-3
D gene: TRBD1
V gene: TRBV10-3
CDR3 protein: CAISGQTGSTDTQYF

J gene: TRBJ1-5
D gene: TRBD1
V gene: TRBV6-2/TRBV6-3
CDR3 protein: CASSYSTGKNQPQHF

J gene: TRBJ2-5
D gene: NA
V gene: TRBV7-7
CDR3 protein: CASSLWAWETQYF

J gene: TRBJ1-6
D gene: NA
V gene: TRBV19
CDR3 protein: CASSQIGANSPLHF

J gene: TRBJ2-4
D gene: NA
V gene: TRBV9
CDR3 protein: CASSPGPGAKNIQYF

J gene: TRBJ1-3
D gene: NA
V gene: TRBV19
CDR3 protein: CASSIARSGNTIYF

J gene: TRBJ2-1
D gene: TRBD2
V gene: TRBV5-1
CDR3 protein: CASSLGAGGYNEQFF

J gene: TRBJ1-5
D gene: TRBD1
V gene: TRBV7-8
CDR3 protein: CASSFFGQGSNQPQHF

J gene: TRBJ2-2
D gene: NA
V gene: TRBV18
CDR3 protein: CASSSGANTGELFF

J gene: TRBJ2-7
D gene: NA
V gene: TRBV21-1
CDR3 protein: CASSEPTGVYEQYF

J gene: TRBJ1-5
D gene: NA
V gene: TRBV7-8
CDR3 protein: CASSAKRDSNQPQHF

J gene: TRBJ1-6
D gene: NA
V gene: TRBV7-3
CDR3 protein: CASSLTGQLDSPLHF

J gene: TRBJ2-5
D gene: TRBD2
V gene: TRBV14
CDR3 protein: CASSRGGWETQYF

J gene: TRBJ2-1
D gene: TRBD2
V gene: TRBV5-1
CDR3 protein: CASSLVSGGSDEQFF

J gene: TRBJ2-7
D gene: NA
V gene: TRBV9
CDR3 protein: CASSVTGFGAYEQYF

J gene: TRBJ1-5
D gene: NA
V gene: TRBV4-3
CDR3 protein: CASSQDGGVNQPQHF

J gene: TRBJ2-6
D gene: NA
V gene: TRBV5-1
CDR3 protein: CASRDSLSGANVLTF

J gene: TRBJ2-5
D gene: TRBD1
V gene: TRBV10-3
CDR3 protein: CASSGQVNQETQYF

J gene: TRBJ1-4
D gene: NA
V gene: TRBV10-3
CDR3 protein: CAISEQLNEKLFF

J gene: TRBJ1-2
D gene: NA
V gene: TRBV7-8
CDR3 protein: CASSRDGVPNYGYTF

J gene: TRBJ1-4
D gene: NA
V gene: TRBV5-6
CDR3 protein: CASSLGPGSGEKLFF

J gene: TRBJ2-1
D gene: NA
V gene: TRBV9
CDR3 protein: CASSVNSLSYNEQFF

J gene: TRBJ2-4
D gene: TRBD1
V gene: TRBV29-1
CDR3 protein: CSVTTGGTLDIQYF

J gene: TRBJ2-1
D gene: TRBD2
V gene: TRBV2
CDR3 protein: CASQRGTYNEQFF

J gene: TRBJ1-1
D gene: TRBD1
V gene: TRBV2
CDR3 protein: CASSPGDRGLRAEAFF